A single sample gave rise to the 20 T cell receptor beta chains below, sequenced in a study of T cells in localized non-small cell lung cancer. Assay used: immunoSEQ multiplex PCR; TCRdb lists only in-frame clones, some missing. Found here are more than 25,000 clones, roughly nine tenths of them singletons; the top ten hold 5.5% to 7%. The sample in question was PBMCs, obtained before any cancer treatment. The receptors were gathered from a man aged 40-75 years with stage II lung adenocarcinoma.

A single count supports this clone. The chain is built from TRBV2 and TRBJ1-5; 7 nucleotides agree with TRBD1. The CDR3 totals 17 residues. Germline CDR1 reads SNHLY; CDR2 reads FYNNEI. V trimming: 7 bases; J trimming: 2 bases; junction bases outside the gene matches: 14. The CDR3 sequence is CASKSVGGPDGNQPQHF. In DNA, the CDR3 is TGTGCCAGCAAGTCGGTAGGGGGCCCTGACGGCAATCAGCCCCAGCATTTT.

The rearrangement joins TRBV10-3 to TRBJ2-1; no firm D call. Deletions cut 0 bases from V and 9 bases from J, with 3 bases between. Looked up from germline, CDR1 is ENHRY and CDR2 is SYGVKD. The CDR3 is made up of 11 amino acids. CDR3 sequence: CAISESGEQFF. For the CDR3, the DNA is TGTGCCATCAGTGAGTCTGGTGAGCAGTTCTTC.

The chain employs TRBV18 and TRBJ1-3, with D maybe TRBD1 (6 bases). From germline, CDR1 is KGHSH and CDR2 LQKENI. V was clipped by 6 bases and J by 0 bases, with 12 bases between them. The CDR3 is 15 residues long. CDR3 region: CASSPDRSSGNTIYF. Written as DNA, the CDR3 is TGTGCCAGCTCCCCCGACAGGAGCTCTGGAAACACCATATATTTT. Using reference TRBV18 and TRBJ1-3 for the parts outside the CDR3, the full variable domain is NAGVMQNPRHLVRRRGQEARLRCSPMKGHSHVYWYRQLPEEGLKFMVYLQKENIIDESGMPKERFSAEFPKEGPSILRIQQVVRGDSAAYFCASSPDRSSGNTIYFGEGSWLTVV.

CDR3 sequence (DNA): TGTGCCAGCAGCTCACAGGTGAACACTGAAGCTTTCTTT. This codes for CASSSQVNTEAFF. The V and J genes are TRBV7-3 and TRBJ1-1; weak D call: TRBD1 (5 bases). Germline V gene lookup returns CDR1 SGHTA and CDR2 FQGTGA. The CDR3 sequence is 13 residues long. V shed 4 bases and J shed 0 bases, with 6 bases lying between them.

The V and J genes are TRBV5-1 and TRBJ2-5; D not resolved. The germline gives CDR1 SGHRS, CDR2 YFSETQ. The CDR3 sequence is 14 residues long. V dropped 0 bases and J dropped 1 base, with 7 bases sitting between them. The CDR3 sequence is CASSLGRSQETQYF. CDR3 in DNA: TGCGCCAGCAGCTTGGGACGGTCCCAAGAGACCCAGTACTTC.

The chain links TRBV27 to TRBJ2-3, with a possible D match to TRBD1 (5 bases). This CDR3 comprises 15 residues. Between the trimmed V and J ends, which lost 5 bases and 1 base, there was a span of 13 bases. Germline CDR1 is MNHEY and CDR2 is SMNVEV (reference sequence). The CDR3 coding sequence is TGTGCCAGCAGTCCAGGGTGGAGAGGCACAGATACGCAGTATTTT. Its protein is CASSPGWRGTDTQYF.

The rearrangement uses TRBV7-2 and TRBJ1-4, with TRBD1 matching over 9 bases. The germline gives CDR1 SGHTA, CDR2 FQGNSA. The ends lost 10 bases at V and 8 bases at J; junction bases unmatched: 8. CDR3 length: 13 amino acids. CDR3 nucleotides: TGTGCCACCGCACAGGGGGCGCGCGAAAAACTGTTTTTT. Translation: CATAQGAREKLFF.

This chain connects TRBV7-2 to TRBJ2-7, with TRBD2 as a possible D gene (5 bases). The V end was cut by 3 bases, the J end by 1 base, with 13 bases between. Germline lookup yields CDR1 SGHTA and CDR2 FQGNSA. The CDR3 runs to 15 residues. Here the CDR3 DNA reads TGTGCCAGCAGCTTTAGTAGCGAGGGTTCCTACGAGCAGTACTTC. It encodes CASSFSSEGSYEQYF. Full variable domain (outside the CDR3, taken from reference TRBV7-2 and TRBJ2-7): GAGVSQSPSNKVTEKGKDVELRCDPISGHTALYWYRQSLGQGLEFLIYFQGNSAPDKSGLPSDRFSAERTGGSVSTLTIQRTQQEDSAVYLCASSFSSEGSYEQYFGPGTRLTVT.

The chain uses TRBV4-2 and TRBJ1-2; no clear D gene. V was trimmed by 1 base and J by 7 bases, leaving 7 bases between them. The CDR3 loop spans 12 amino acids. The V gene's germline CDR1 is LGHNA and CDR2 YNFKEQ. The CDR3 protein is CASSQVGSGYTF. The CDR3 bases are TGTGCCAGCAGCCAAGTAGGGAGTGGCTACACCTTC.

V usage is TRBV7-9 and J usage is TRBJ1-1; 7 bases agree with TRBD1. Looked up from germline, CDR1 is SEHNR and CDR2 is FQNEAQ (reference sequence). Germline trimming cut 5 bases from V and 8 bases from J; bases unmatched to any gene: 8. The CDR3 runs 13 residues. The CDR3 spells CASSQGVATEAFF. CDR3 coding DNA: TGTGCCAGCAGCCAGGGGGTCGCCACAGAAGCTTTCTTT.

For the CDR3, the DNA is TGTGCCAGCTGCTATGGGGGGAGCAATCAGCCCCAGCATTTT. Translated, it gives CASCYGGSNQPQHF. The V and J genes are TRBV28 and TRBJ1-5; TRBD1 is a possible D gene (5 bases). The CDR3 loop spans 14 amino acids. The V and J ends lost 8 bases and 1 base respectively, with 12 bases between them. From germline, CDR1 is MDHEN and CDR2 SYDVKM. Together with reference TRBV28 and TRBJ1-5, the CDR3 gives the full variable domain: DVKVTQSSRYLVKRTGEKVFLECVQDMDHENMFWYRQDPGLGLRLIYFSYDVKMKEKGDIPEGYSVSREKKERFSLILESASTNQTSMYLCASCYGGSNQPQHFGDGTRLSIL.

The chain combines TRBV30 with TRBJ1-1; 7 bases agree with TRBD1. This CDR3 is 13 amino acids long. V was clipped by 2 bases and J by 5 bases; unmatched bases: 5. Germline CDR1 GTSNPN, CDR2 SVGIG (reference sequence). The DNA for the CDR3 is TGTGCCTGGAGTCAAGGGGGCGGGACTGAAGCTTTCTTT. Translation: CAWSQGGGTEAFF.

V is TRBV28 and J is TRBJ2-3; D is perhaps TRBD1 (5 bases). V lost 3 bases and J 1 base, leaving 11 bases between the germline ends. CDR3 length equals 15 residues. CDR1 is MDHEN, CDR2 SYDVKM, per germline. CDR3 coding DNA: TGTGCCAGCAGTTTTGAGGACATACGCACAGATACGCAGTATTTT. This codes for CASSFEDIRTDTQYF.

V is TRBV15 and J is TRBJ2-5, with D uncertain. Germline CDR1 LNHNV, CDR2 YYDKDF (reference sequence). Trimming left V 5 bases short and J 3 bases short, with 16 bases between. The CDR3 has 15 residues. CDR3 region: CATSQKRYREETQYF. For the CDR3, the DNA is TGTGCCACCAGCCAGAAACGGTATCGAGAAGAGACCCAGTACTTC.

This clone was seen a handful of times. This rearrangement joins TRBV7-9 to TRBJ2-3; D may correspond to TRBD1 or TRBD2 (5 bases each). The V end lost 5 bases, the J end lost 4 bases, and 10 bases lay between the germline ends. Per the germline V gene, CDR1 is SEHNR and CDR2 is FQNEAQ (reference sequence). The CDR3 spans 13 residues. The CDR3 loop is CASSTPGPDTQYF. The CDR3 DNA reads TGTGCCAGCAGCACCCCGGGGCCAGATACGCAGTATTTT.

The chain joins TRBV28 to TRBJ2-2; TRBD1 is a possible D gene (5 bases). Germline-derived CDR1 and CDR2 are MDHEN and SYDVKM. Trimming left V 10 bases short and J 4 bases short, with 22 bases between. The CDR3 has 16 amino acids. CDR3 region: CATYAGILVGTGELFF. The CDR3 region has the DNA TGTGCCACCTATGCAGGGATCCTGGTGGGCACCGGGGAGCTGTTTTTT.

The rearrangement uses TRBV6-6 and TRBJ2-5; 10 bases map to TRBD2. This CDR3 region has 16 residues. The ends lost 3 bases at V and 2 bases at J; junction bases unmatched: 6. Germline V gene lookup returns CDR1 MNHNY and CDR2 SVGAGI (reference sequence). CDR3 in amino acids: CASSYRTSGRQETQYF. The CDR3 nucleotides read TGTGCCAGCAGTTATAGGACTAGCGGAAGGCAAGAGACCCAGTACTTC.

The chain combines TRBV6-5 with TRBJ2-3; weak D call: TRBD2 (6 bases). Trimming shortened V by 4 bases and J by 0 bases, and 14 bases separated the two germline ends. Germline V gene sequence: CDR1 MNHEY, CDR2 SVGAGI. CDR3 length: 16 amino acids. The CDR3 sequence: CASSSPSGSSTDTQYF. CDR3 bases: TGTGCCAGCAGTTCTCCAAGCGGGTCTAGCACAGATACGCAGTATTTT.

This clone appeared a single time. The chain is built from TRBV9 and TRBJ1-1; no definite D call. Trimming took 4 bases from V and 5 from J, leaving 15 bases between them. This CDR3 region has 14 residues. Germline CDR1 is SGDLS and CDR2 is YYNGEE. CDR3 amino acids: CASSPDPSGTEAFF. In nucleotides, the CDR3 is TGTGCCAGCAGCCCAGACCCGTCCGGGACTGAAGCTTTCTTT.

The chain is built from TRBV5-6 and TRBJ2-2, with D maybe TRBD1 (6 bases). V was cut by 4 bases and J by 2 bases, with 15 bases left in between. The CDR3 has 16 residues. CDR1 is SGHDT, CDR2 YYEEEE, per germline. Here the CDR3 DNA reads TGTGCCAGCAGCCTTTTTTGGACAGATAACACCGGGGAGCTGTTTTTT. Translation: CASSLFWTDNTGELFF.